A single sample is the source of the 10 T cell receptor beta chains below, sequenced in a study of blood T cell repertoires in COVID-19. Measured with immunoSEQ multiplex PCR; TCRdb has only the in-frame clones, and not every one. The repertoire holds just over 95,000 clones, with about four fifths as singletons. Input material: peripheral blood. Receptor source: a man aged 80 or over with acute or convalescent COVID-19.

V gene TRBV5-4 combines with J gene TRBJ1-4, with 8 bases identical to TRBD1. With 4 bases clipped from V and 9 bases from J, the junction kept 8 bases outside the gene matches. The CDR3 has 14 residues. Per the germline V gene, CDR1 is SGHNT and CDR2 is YYREEE (reference sequence). The CDR3: CASSQSGQVKKLFF. CDR3 coding DNA: TGTGCCAGCAGCCAATCGGGACAGGTTAAAAAACTGTTTTTT.

This clone was seen only a few times. J is TRBJ2-7 and V is TRBV10-3, with D maybe TRBD1 (5 bases). The CDR3 extends over 14 amino acids. Germline CDR1 ENHRY, CDR2 SYGVKD. The V end was cut by 0 bases, the J end by 3 bases, with 9 bases between. CDR3 sequence reads: CAISESFRVYEQYF. The CDR3 nucleotides read TGTGCCATCAGTGAGTCTTTCAGGGTCTACGAGCAGTACTTC.

The J gene is TRBJ1-6, the V gene TRBV9; D is unclear. Trimming took 0 bases from V and 10 from J, leaving 14 bases between them. Germline CDR1 is SGDLS and CDR2 is YYNGEE. The CDR3 loop spans 15 amino acids. The CDR3 loop is CASSVGGTAGSPLHF. The CDR3 region has the DNA TGTGCCAGCAGCGTAGGGGGTACGGCGGGGTCACCCCTCCACTTT. Combining the CDR3 with reference TRBV9 and TRBJ1-6 gives the whole variable domain DSGVTQTPKHLITATGQRVTLRCSPRSGDLSVYWYQQSLDQGLQFLIQYYNGEERAKGNILERFSAQQFPDLHSELNLSSLELGDSALYFCASSVGGTAGSPLHFGNGTRLTVT.

V usage is TRBV5-1 and J usage is TRBJ1-6, with D possibly being TRBD1 (6 bases). This CDR3 spans 16 amino acids. Looked up from germline, CDR1 is SGHRS and CDR2 is YFSETQ. Trimming shortened V by 4 bases and J by 5 bases, and 16 bases separated the two germline ends. CDR3 amino acids: CASSRRGGRDNSPLHF. CDR3 DNA: TGCGCCAGCAGCCGACGGGGGGGCCGGGATAATTCACCCCTCCACTTT.

V gene TRBV4-3 combines with J gene TRBJ2-7, with 7 bases lining up with TRBD2. The germline V gene encodes CDR1 LGHNA and CDR2 YSLEER. The V segment lost 1 base and the J segment 6 bases; nucleotides outside the gene matches: 6. This CDR3 has 14 residues. The CDR3 DNA follows: TGCGCCAGCAGCCAAGTAGTGACTAGCACCGAGCAGTACTTC. Protein: CASSQVVTSTEQYF.

CDR3 nucleotide sequence: TGTGCCAAAAGCCGGCCGGGGGAGGACACTGAAGCTTTCTTT. It translates to CAKSRPGEDTEAFF. The chain is built from TRBV7-2 and TRBJ1-1; maybe TRBD1 (5 bases). The CDR3 length is 14 residues. The germline V gene encodes CDR1 SGHTA and CDR2 FQGNSA. V gave up 10 bases and J gave up 3 bases, with 18 bases separating them.

The genes are TRBV27 and TRBJ1-4; maybe TRBD1 (5 bases). Trimming cost V 5 bases and J 0 bases, with 16 bases left between them. Germline lookup yields CDR1 MNHEY and CDR2 SMNVEV (reference sequence). The CDR3 consists of 17 residues. The CDR3 spells CASSHRQTLSTNEKLFF. For the CDR3, the DNA is TGTGCCAGCAGTCATCGACAGACCCTTTCAACTAATGAAAAACTGTTTTTT.

J is TRBJ1-1 and V is TRBV18; TRBD1 might be the D (5 bases). The germline V and J ends were trimmed by 5 bases and 8 bases, with 15 bases remaining between them. The CDR3 has 13 residues. Looked up from germline, CDR1 is KGHSH and CDR2 is LQKENI. The CDR3 nucleotides are TGTGCCAGCTCAAACCAGGGTGGGATGGAAGCTTTCTTT. This translates into CASSNQGGMEAFF.

As DNA, the CDR3 is TGCGCCAGCAGGGACAGGGGGCCCGGGAGTGAGCAGTTCTTC. Translating gives CASRDRGPGSEQFF. The V gene is TRBV10-2, the J gene TRBJ2-1, with 11 bases lining up with TRBD1. Losses at the gene ends were 6 bases for V and 9 bases for J; bases not matched to a gene: 7. Germline V CDR1 and CDR2: WSHSY, SAAADI. The CDR3 has 14 amino acids.

The gene calls are TRBV11-2 and TRBJ1-2, with 7 bases aligning to TRBD1. CDR3 length: 15 amino acids. Looked up from germline, CDR1 is SGHAT and CDR2 is FQNNGV. J was trimmed by 2 bases and V by 5 bases; bases with no gene match: 8. The CDR3 coding sequence is TGTGCCAGCAGCCTCGGGCCGGACAGGAACTATGGCTACACCTTC. It translates to CASSLGPDRNYGYTF.